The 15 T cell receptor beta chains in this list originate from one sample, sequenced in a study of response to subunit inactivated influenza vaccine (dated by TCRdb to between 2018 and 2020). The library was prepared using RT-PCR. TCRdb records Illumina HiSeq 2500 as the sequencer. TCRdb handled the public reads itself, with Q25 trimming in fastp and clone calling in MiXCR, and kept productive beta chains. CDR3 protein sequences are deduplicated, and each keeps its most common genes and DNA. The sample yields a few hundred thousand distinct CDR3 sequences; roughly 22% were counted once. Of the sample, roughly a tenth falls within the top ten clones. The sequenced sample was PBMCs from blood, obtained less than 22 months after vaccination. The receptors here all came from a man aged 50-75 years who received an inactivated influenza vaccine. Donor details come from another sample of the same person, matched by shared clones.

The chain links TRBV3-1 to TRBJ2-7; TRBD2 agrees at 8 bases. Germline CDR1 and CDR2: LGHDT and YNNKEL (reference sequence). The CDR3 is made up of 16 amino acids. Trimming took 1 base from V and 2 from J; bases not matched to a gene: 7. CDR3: CASSQGISGITYEQYF. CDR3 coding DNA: TGTGCCAGCAGCCAAGGAATTAGCGGGATAACCTACGAGCAGTACTTC.

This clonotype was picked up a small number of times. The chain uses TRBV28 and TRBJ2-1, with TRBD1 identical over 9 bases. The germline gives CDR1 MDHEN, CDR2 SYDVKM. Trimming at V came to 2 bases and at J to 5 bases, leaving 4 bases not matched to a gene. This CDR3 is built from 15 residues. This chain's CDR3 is CASSLPDRGNNEQFF. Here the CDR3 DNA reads TGTGCCAGCAGTTTACCGGACAGGGGAAACAATGAGCAGTTCTTC.

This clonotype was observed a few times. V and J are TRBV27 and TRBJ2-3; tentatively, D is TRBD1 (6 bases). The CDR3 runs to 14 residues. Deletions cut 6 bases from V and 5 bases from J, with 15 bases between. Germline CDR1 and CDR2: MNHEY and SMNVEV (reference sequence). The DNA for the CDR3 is TGTGCCAGCAGCCACAGGGAAGGGATAGATACGCAGTATTTT. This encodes CASSHREGIDTQYF.

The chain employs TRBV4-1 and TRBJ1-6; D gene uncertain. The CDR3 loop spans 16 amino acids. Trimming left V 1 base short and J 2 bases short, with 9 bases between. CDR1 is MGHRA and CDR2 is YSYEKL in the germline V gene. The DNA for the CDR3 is TGCGCCAGCAGCCAAGCGGGCACAGCCTATAATTCACCCCTCCACTTT. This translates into CASSQAGTAYNSPLHF.

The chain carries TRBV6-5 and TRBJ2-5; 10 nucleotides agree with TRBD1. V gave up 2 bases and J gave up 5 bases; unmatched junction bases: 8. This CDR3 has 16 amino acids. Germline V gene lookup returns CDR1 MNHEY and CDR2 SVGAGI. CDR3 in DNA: TGTGCCAGCAGTTACACAAGACCGGGACAGGGGGAGACCCAGTACTTC. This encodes CASSYTRPGQGETQYF.

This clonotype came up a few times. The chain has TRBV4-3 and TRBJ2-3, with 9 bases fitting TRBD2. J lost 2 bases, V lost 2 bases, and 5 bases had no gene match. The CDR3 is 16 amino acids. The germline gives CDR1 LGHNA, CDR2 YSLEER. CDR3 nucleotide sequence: TGCGCCAGCAGCCAAAACAGCGGGAGGCACACAGATACGCAGTATTTT. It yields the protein CASSQNSGRHTDTQYF.

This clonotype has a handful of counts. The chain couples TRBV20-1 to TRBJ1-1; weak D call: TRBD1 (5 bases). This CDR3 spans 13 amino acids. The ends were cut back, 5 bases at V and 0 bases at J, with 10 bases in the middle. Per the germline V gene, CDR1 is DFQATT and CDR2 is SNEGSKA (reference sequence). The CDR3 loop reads CSARRGLNTEAFF. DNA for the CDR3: TGCAGTGCTCGGCGGGGACTGAACACTGAAGCTTTCTTT.

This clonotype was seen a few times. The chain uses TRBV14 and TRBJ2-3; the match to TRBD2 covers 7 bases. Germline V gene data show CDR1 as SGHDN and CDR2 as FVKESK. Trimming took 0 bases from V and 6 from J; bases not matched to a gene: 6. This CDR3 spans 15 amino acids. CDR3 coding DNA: TGTGCCAGCAGCCAAGATCCAGCGGGAACGGATACGCAGTATTTT. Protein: CASSQDPAGTDTQYF.

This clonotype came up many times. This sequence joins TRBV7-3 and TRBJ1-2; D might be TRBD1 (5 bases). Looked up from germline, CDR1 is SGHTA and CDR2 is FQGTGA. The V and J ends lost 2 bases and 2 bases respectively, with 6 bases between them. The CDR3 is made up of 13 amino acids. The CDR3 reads CASSLEGNYGYTF. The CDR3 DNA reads TGTGCCAGCAGCTTAGAGGGGAACTATGGCTACACCTTC.

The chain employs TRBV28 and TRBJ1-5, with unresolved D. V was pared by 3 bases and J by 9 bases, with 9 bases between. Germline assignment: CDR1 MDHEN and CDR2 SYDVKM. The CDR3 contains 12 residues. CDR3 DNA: TGTGCCAGCAGTTTCGGCAACTTGCCCCAGCATTTT. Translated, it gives CASSFGNLPQHF.

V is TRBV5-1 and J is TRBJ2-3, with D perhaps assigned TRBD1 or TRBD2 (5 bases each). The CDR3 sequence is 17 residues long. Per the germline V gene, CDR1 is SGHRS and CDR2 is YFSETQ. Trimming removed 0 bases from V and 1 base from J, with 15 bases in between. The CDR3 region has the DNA TGCGCCAGCAGCTTGGCCTCCATGGGACCCGGCACAGATACGCAGTATTTT. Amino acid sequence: CASSLASMGPGTDTQYF.

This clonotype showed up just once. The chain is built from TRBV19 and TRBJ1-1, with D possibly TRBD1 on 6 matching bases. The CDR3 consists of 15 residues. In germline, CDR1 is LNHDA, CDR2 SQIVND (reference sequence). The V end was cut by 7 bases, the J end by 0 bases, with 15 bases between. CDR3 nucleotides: TGTGCCAGTACCCCCAGGACAGCCATGAACACTGAAGCTTTCTTT. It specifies CASTPRTAMNTEAFF.

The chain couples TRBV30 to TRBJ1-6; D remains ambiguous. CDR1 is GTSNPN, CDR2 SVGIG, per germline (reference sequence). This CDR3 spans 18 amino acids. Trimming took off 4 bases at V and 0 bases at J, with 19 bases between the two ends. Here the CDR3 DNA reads TGTGCCTGGAAAAAACCTATAGGCAGGAGCTCCTATAATTCACCCCTCCACTTT. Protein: CAWKKPIGRSSYNSPLHF.

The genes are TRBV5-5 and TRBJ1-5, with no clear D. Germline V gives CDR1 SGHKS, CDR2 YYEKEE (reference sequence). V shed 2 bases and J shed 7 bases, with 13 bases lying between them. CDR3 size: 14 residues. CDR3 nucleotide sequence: TGTGCCAGCAGCTTCGGGCGACAAAACCAGCCCCAGCATTTT. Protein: CASSFGRQNQPQHF.

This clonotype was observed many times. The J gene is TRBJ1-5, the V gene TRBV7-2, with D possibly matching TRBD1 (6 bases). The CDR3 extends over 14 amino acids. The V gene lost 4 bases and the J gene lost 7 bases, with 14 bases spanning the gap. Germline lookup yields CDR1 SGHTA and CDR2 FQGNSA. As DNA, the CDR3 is TGTGCCAGCAGCTCCTGGACAGATGGGCAGCCCCAGCATTTT. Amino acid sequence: CASSSWTDGQPQHF.